This record looks at one TCR beta chain sequence and its context. These data are taken from a study of shared clonotypes between healthy human individuals. Generated by immunoSEQ multiplex PCR, the TCRdb table keeps only in-frame clones and is missing some. The sample holds roughly 850,000 clones, about 97% seen once. Germline values: CDR1 MGHRA, CDR2 YSYEKL. Losses at the gene ends were 2 bases for V and 3 bases for J; bases not matched to a gene: 2. This CDR3 has 15 residues. Terminally differentiated effector memory CD45RA+ cells were excluded from the naive CD8 cells, which were CD45RO-negative and positively selected for CCR7. Every donor was a Caucasian adult from Nashville, Tennessee.

This TCR was sampled from a man aged 25-45 years in good health. V usage is TRBV4-1 and J usage is TRBJ2-2, with 8 bases fitting TRBD1. The sequenced sample consisted of naive CD8+ T cells sorted from blood. CDR3 in DNA: TGCGCCAGCAGCCAAATACAGGGGGACACCGGGGAGCTGTTTTTT. Residues: CASSQIQGDTGELFF.